This T cell receptor beta chain emerged from a study of T-cell reconstitution after alpha-beta-depleted transplantation in children. General study findings and limits: Several hundred expanded graft clones reportedly gave rise to the alpha-beta T cells present about two months after transplant.

Using unique molecular identifiers, the investigators prepared the TCRbeta library. TCRdb recomputed calls from the PCR reads with MiXCR, one row per CDR3 protein. The sample has approximately 110,000 distinct CDR3 sequences, more than 20% seen once. The count of this clonotype is one. The antigen is unknown. The junction had 4 bases not matched to a gene; V was cut back by 6 bases and J by 6 bases. CDR3 length equals 14 residues. The TCR sequence derives from a male patient aged 2-9 years who had a stem cell transplant for chronic granulomatous disease, so the T cells may come from the graft donor. Sequencing used PBMCs, mostly from graft donor cells, obtained 180 days after TCRalphabeta/CD19-depleted stem cell transplant. V gene TRBV12-3 or TRBV12-4 combines with J gene TRBJ2-4, with TRBD2 matching over 11 bases. The CDR3 reads CASRAGLAVNIQYF. In nucleotides, the CDR3 is TGTGCCAGCAGGGCGGGACTAGCGGTAAACATTCAGTACTTC.